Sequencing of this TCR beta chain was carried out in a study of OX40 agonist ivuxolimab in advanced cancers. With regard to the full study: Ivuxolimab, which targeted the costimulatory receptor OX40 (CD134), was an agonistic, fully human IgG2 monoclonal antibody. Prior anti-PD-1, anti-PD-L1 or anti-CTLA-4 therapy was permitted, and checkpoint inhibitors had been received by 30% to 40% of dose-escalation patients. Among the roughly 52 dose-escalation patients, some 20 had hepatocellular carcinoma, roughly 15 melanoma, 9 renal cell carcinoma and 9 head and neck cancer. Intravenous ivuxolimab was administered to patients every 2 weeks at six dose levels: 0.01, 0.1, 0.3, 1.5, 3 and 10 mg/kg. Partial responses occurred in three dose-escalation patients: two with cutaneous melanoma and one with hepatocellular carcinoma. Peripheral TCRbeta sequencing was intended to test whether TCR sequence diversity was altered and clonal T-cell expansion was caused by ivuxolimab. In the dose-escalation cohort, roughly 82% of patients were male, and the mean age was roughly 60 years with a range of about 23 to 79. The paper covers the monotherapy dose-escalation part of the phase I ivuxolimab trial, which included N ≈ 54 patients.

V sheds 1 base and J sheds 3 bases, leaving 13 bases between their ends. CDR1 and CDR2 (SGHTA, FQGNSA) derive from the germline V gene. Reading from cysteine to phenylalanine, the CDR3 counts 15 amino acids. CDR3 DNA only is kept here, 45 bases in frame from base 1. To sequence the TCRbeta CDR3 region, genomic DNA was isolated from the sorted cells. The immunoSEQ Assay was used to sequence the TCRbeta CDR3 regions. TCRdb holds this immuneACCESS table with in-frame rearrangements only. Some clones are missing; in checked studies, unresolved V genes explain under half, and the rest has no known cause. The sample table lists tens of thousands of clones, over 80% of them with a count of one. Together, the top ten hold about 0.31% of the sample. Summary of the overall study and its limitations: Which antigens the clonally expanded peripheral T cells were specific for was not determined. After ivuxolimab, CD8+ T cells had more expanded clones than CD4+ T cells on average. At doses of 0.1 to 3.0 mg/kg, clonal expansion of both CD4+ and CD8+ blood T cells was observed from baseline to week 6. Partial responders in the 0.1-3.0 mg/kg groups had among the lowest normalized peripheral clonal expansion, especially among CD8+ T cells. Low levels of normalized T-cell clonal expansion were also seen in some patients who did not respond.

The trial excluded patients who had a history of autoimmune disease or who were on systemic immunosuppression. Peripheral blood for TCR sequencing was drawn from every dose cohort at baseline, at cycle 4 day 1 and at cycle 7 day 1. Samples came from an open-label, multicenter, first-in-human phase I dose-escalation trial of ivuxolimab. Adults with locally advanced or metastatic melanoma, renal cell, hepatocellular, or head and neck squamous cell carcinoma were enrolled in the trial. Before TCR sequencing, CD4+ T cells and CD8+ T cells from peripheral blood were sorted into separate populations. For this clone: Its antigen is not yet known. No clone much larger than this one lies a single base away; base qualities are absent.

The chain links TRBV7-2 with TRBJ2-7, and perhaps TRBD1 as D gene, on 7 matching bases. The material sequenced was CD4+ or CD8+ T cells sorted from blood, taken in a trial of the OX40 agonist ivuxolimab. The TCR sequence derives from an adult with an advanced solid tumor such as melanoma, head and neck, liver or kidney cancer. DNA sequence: TGTGCCAGCAGCTTAGTGCCCCAGGGGGGCTACGAGCAGTACTTC. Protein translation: CASSLVPQGGYEQYF.